This T cell receptor beta chain was found in a study of cytomegalovirus exposure and HLA in healthy donors. Findings and caveats of the study: Many donors shared some public TCRs, even though most TCR sequences were rare. Per published accounts, TCR beta sequences correctly predicted the HLA-A and HLA-B alleles of most subjects. Because they were indistinguishable, some V segments, including TRBV6-2 and TRBV6-3, were excluded.

With regard to this clone: Its specificity is unknown.

PCR primers comprised 60 Vbeta and 13 Jbeta primers. Profiling relied on immunoSEQ multiplex PCR, and the TCRdb table lists in-frame clones only, not all of them. The sample gives nearly 110,000 clones, around 76% of which show up once; about 2% is in the top ten. V gave up 6 bases and J gave up 2 bases; unmatched junction bases: 7. Germline values: CDR1 MNHEY, CDR2 SVGAGI. The CDR3 contains 15 residues. The receptor was derived from a man in his late teens or twenties in good health and CMV-seronegative. The specimen was PBMCs. The chain carries TRBV6-5 and TRBJ1-2; 9 bases match TRBD1. CDR3 residues: CASSSTGQGNYGYTF. The CDR3 DNA follows: TGTGCCAGCAGCTCAACCGGACAGGGGAACTATGGCTACACCTTC.